The 21 T cell receptor beta chains in this list originate from one sample, sequenced in a study of identical twins. TCRdb reprocessed the 5' RACE reads via MiXCR and lists one record per CDR3 protein. In the table there are around 370,000 distinct CDR3 sequences, roughly 9% of which are singletons. Material: naive T cells sorted from blood. The receptors were sampled from a woman in her forties or fifties in good health.

This clonotype was counted many times. The rearrangement joins TRBV5-6 to TRBJ2-7; D is uncertain. This CDR3 comprises 15 residues. V was cut by 3 bases and J by 0 bases, with 13 bases left in between. The germline V gene encodes CDR1 SGHDT and CDR2 YYEEEE. The CDR3 DNA follows: TGTGCCAGCAGCTCCGGTGGACCCTTCTCCTACGAGCAGTACTTC. As protein: CASSSGGPFSYEQYF.

This clonotype was seen more than once but under ten times. This chain connects TRBV9 to TRBJ2-3; D is unclear. V was trimmed by 1 base and J by 1 base, leaving 13 bases between them. CDR1 and CDR2 from the germline V gene are SGDLS and YYNGEE. The CDR3 runs 16 residues. The CDR3 sequence: CASSVTPRIGTDTQYF. DNA for the CDR3: TGTGCCAGCAGCGTAACCCCCCGTATCGGCACAGATACGCAGTATTTT.

This clonotype was detected a few times. CDR3: CASLQLTGWDNYGYTF. Written as DNA, the CDR3 is TGTGCCAGCCTACAACTCACAGGATGGGATAACTATGGCTACACCTTC. The rearrangement links TRBV6-5 to TRBJ1-2, with D possibly TRBD1 on 5 matching bases. The CDR3 sequence is 16 residues long. Germline CDR1 MNHEY, CDR2 SVGAGI. V was pared by 8 bases and J by 1 base, with 20 bases between.

This clonotype showed up just a few times. The V call is TRBV5-1, the J call TRBJ2-4; 8 nucleotides align to TRBD1. This CDR3 is 12 amino acids long. J was trimmed by 13 bases and V by 2 bases; bases with no gene match: 5. Germline V gene sequence: CDR1 SGHRS, CDR2 YFSETQ. The CDR3 region is CASSLIGQGQYF. As DNA, the CDR3 is TGCGCCAGCAGCTTAATCGGACAGGGACAGTACTTC.

The chain couples TRBV11-2 to TRBJ2-1; D may match TRBD1 or TRBD2 (5 bases each). Germline V gives CDR1 SGHAT, CDR2 FQNNGV. The CDR3 totals 13 residues. Trimming removed 5 bases from V and 7 bases from J, with 12 bases in between. CDR3 region: CASSRDPGNEQFF. The CDR3 nucleotides read TGTGCCAGCAGCCGGGACCCAGGGAATGAGCAGTTCTTC.

The rearrangement uses TRBV2 and TRBJ2-1, with 11 bases identical to TRBD1. This CDR3 contains 13 residues. From germline, CDR1 is SNHLY and CDR2 FYNNEI. Unmatched junction bases numbered 1, after V lost 7 bases and J lost 5 bases. CDR3 sequence (DNA): TGTGCCAGCAAGGACAGGGGGCACAATGAGCAGTTCTTC. Its protein product is CASKDRGHNEQFF.

This clonotype has more than one count but fewer than ten. This chain connects TRBV20-1 to TRBJ2-1, with TRBD2 identical over 10 bases. The J segment lost 10 bases and the V segment lost 0 bases, leaving 9 bases of the junction unmatched. Germline V gene sequence: CDR1 DFQATT, CDR2 SNEGSKA (reference sequence). The CDR3 is made up of 15 amino acids. The CDR3 region is CSARDRGSGRGEQFF. CDR3 DNA sequence: TGCAGTGCTAGAGATCGGGGAAGCGGGAGGGGAGAGCAGTTCTTC.

V is TRBV6-1 and J is TRBJ1-1, with TRBD1 matching over 7 bases. V lost 7 bases, J lost 1 base, and 9 bases stayed unmatched. Germline V CDR1 and CDR2: MNHNS, SASEGT. The CDR3 extends over 15 amino acids. The CDR3 reads CASTILQGPNTEAFF. The CDR3 nucleotides read TGTGCCAGCACAATATTACAGGGGCCGAACACTGAAGCTTTCTTT.

In this sample, this clonotype turned up a few times. The chain joins TRBV2 to TRBJ2-1; D is uncertain. This CDR3 comprises 11 residues. Germline loops: CDR1 SNHLY, CDR2 FYNNEI. V dropped 1 base and J dropped 12 bases, with 7 bases sitting between them. The CDR3 bases are TGTGCCAGCAGTGAAGGGCTCGCGCAGTTCTTC. Translated, it gives CASSEGLAQFF.

This chain links TRBV12-3 or TRBV12-4 with TRBJ1-3; D is unresolved. This CDR3 is built from 14 residues. V gave up 6 bases and J gave up 4 bases, with 13 bases separating them. As DNA, the CDR3 is TGTGCCAGCAGCCAGGCGGGGAGAGGAAACACCATATATTTT. Its translation is CASSQAGRGNTIYF.

The rearrangement joins TRBV10-3 to TRBJ2-1; 12 positions match TRBD2. This CDR3 has 16 residues. Trimming at V came to 0 bases and at J to 9 bases, leaving 6 bases not matched to a gene. CDR1 is ENHRY and CDR2 is SYGVKD in the germline V gene. This CDR3 reads CAISESGGLAGREQFF. DNA of the CDR3: TGTGCCATCAGTGAGTCTGGGGGACTAGCGGGCCGTGAGCAGTTCTTC.

This clonotype was seen many times. The V call is TRBV12-3 or TRBV12-4, the J call TRBJ1-2; TRBD1 aligns across 10 bases. The CDR3 spans 13 residues. V lost 5 bases, J lost 8 bases, and 5 bases stayed unmatched. The CDR3 DNA reads TGTGCCAGCAGTCTCGGACAGGGGGACGGCTACACCTTC. Protein: CASSLGQGDGYTF.

The chain carries TRBV4-1 and TRBJ2-1; 7 nucleotides agree with TRBD1. This CDR3 has 13 residues. Trimming cost V 3 bases and J 10 bases; bases outside gene matches: 6. Looked up from germline, CDR1 is MGHRA and CDR2 is YSYEKL. The CDR3 region has the DNA TGCGCCAGCAGCCACGGTCCGACAGGGGAGCAGTTCTTC. Its protein is CASSHGPTGEQFF.

In its sample, this clonotype was seen a few times. The chain carries TRBV7-8 and TRBJ1-2; D not certain. Trimming left V 5 bases short and J 3 bases short, with 10 bases between. Germline V gene sequence: CDR1 SGHVS, CDR2 FQNEAQ. This CDR3 is 13 amino acids long. The CDR3 DNA follows: TGTGCCAGCAGCCTTATGAGGGACTATGGCTACACCTTC. It specifies CASSLMRDYGYTF.

V gene TRBV29-1 combines with J gene TRBJ1-2; tentative D call: TRBD1 (6 bases). This CDR3 has 12 residues. The germline V gene encodes CDR1 SQVTM and CDR2 ANQGSEA. The V end lost 6 bases, the J end lost 7 bases, and 15 bases lay between the germline ends. The CDR3 sequence is CSVQRGGVGYTF. In DNA, the CDR3 is TGCAGCGTCCAACGAGGGGGGGTTGGCTACACCTTC. Complete variable domain (other parts from reference TRBV29-1 and TRBJ1-2): SAVISQKPSRDICQRGTSLTIQCQVDSQVTMMFWYRQQPGQSLTLIATANQGSEATYESGFVIDKFPISRPNLTFSTLTVSNMSPEDSSIYLCSVQRGGVGYTFGSGTRLTVV.

The chain uses TRBV25-1 and TRBJ2-3; 7 bases align to TRBD2. The germline V gene encodes CDR1 MGHDK and CDR2 SYGVNS. This CDR3 is built from 13 residues. With 6 bases clipped from V and 5 bases from J, the junction kept 5 bases outside the gene matches. The CDR3 region has the DNA TGTGCCAGCAGCCCTTCGGGGGGAGATACGCAGTATTTT. It yields the protein CASSPSGGDTQYF. Combining the CDR3 with reference TRBV25-1 and TRBJ2-3 gives the whole variable domain EADIYQTPRYLVIGTGKKITLECSQTMGHDKMYWYQQDPGMELHLIHYSYGVNSTEKGDLSSESTVSRIRTEHFPLTLESARPSHTSQYLCASSPSGGDTQYFGPGTRLTVL.

The rearrangement joins TRBV28 to TRBJ2-7; D call uncertain. The CDR3 runs to 15 residues. Germline V gene lookup returns CDR1 MDHEN and CDR2 SYDVKM. Between the trimmed V and J ends, which lost 3 bases and 0 bases, there was a span of 12 bases. CDR3: CASSLGIVGSYEQYF. The DNA for the CDR3 is TGTGCCAGCAGTTTGGGGATCGTGGGCTCCTACGAGCAGTACTTC.

This chain uses TRBV20-1 with TRBJ2-2; the D is unclear. Germline CDR1 DFQATT, CDR2 SNEGSKA (reference sequence). The CDR3 runs to 15 residues. V was shortened by 6 bases and J by 4 bases, with 18 bases between the two germline ends. The CDR3 coding sequence is TGCAGTGCCAGACCCCCAGGTGCTGTCACCGGGGAGCTGTTTTTT. Residues: CSARPPGAVTGELFF.

This clonotype was seen a handful of times. The chain couples TRBV5-1 to TRBJ2-5; possibly TRBD2 for D (5 bases). The CDR3 length is 16 residues. V lost 0 bases and J 5 bases, leaving 17 bases between the germline ends. The V gene's germline CDR1 is SGHRS and CDR2 YFSETQ. This CDR3 is CASSLGPIGKQETQYF. For the CDR3, the DNA is TGCGCCAGCAGCTTGGGCCCCATCGGGAAGCAGGAGACCCAGTACTTC.

Many counts were recorded for this clonotype. The chain is built from TRBV11-2 and TRBJ2-4; 7 bases align to TRBD1. Germline-derived CDR1 and CDR2 are SGHAT and FQNNGV. The ends lost 3 bases at V and 6 bases at J; junction bases unmatched: 5. The length of the CDR3 is 14 residues. DNA of the CDR3: TGTGCCAGCAGCTTCGGCCGACAGGGAAACATTCAGTACTTC. It yields the protein CASSFGRQGNIQYF.

The chain has TRBV7-2 and TRBJ2-7; D remains ambiguous. The CDR3 covers 15 residues. Trimming removed 5 bases at V and 6 bases at J, with 20 bases between. Looked up from germline, CDR1 is SGHTA and CDR2 is FQGNSA. The CDR3, as DNA: TGTGCCAGCAGCCCCAAGGTGGGATTTTCGCGCGAGCAGTACTTC. Translation: CASSPKVGFSREQYF.